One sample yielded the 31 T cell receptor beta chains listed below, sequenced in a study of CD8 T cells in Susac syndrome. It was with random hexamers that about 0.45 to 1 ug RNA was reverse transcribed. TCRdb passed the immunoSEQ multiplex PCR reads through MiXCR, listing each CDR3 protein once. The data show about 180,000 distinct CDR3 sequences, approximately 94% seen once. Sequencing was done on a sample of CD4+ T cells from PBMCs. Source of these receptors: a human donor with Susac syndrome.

The CDR3 loop reads CASHNPPTDTQYF. The CDR3, as DNA: TGTGCCAGCCACAACCCCCCCACAGATACGCAGTATTTT. The chain joins TRBV7-8 to TRBJ2-3; D not resolved. CDR3 size: 13 residues. Deletions cut 8 bases from V and 2 bases from J, with 11 bases between. CDR1 and CDR2 from the germline V gene are SGHVS and FQNEAQ.

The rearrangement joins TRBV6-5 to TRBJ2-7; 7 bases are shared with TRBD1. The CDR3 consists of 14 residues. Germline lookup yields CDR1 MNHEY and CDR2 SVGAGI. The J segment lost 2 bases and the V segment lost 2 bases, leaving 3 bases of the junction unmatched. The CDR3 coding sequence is TGTGCCAGCAGTTACGACAGGGACCCCTACGAGCAGTACTTC. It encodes CASSYDRDPYEQYF.

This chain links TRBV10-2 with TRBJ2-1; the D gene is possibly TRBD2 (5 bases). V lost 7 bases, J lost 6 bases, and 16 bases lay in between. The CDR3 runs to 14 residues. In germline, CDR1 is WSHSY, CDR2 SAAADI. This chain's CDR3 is CASNPLLEANEQFF. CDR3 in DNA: TGCGCCAGCAACCCTTTATTGGAGGCCAATGAGCAGTTCTTC.

CDR3: CASSPRLGPYNEQFF. The CDR3 coding sequence is TGTGCCAGCAGTCCCCGGTTGGGTCCCTACAATGAGCAGTTCTTC. This sequence joins TRBV12-3 or TRBV12-4 and TRBJ2-1; the D is unclear. Deletions cut 5 bases from V and 2 bases from J, with 13 bases between. The CDR3 sequence is 15 residues long.

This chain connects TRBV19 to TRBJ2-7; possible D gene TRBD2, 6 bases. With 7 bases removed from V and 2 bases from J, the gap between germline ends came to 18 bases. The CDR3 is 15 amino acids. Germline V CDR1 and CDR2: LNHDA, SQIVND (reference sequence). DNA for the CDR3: TGTGCCAGTACCCCTGGAGGGGCAGGAGCCTACGAGCAGTACTTC. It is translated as CASTPGGAGAYEQYF. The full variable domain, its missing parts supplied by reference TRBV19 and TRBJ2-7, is DGGITQSPKYLFRKEGQNVTLSCEQNLNHDAMYWYRQDPGQGLRLIYYSQIVNDFQKGDIAEGYSVSREKKESFPLTVTSAQKNPTAFYLCASTPGGAGAYEQYFGPGTRLTVT.

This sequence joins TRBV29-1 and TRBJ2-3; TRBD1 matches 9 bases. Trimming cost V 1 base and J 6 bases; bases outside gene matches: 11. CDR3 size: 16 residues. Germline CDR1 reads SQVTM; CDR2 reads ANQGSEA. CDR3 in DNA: TGCAGCGTTGAAGGCTGGGACAGGGTAGTTTCTGATACGCAGTATTTT. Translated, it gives CSVEGWDRVVSDTQYF.

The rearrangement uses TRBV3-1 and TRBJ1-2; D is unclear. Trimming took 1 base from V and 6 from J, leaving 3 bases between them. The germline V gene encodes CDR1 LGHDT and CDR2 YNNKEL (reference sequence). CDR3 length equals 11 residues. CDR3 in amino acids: CASSQGHGYTF. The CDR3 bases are TGTGCCAGCAGCCAAGGACATGGCTACACCTTC.

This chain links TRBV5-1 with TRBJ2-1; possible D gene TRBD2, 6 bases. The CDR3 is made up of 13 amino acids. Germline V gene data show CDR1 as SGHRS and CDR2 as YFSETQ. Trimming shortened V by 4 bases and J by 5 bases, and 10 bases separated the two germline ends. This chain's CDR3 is CASSPSGDNEQFF. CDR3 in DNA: TGCGCCAGCAGCCCTTCGGGAGACAATGAGCAGTTCTTC.

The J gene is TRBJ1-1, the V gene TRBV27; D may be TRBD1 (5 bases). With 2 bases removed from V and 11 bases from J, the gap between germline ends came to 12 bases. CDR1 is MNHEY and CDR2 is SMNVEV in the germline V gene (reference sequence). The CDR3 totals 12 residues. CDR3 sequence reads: CASSLRPGRAFF. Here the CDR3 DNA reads TGTGCCAGCAGTTTAAGGCCGGGACGGGCTTTCTTT.

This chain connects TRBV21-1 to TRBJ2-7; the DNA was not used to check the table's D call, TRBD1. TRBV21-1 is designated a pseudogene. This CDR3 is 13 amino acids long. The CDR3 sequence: CASSGTGIYEQYF. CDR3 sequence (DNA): TGTGCCAGCAGCGGGACAGGGATCTACGAGCAGTACTTC.

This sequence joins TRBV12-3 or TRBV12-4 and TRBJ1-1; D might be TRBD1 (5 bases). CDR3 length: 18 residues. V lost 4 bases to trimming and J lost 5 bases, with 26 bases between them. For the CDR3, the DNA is TGTGCCAGCAGTTCCCCCTGGGGCAGGTATGGGTTGGGAACTGAAGCTTTCTTT. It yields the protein CASSSPWGRYGLGTEAFF.

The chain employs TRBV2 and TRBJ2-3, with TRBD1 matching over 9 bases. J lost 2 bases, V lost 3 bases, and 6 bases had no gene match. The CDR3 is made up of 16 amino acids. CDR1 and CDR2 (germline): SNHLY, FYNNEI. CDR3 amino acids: CASSDLQGALTDTQYF. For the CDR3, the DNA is TGTGCCAGCAGTGATTTACAGGGGGCTCTCACAGATACGCAGTATTTT.

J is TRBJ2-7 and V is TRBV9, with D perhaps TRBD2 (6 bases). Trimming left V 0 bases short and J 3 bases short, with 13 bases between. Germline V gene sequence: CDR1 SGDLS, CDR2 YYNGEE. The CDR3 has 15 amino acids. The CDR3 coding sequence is TGTGCCAGCAGCGTAGCGGCGGGGAAAGTCTACGAGCAGTACTTC. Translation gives CASSVAAGKVYEQYF.

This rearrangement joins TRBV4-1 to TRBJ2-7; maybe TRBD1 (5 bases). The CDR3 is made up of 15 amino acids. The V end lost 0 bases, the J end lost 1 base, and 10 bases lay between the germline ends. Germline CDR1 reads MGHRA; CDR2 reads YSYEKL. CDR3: CASSQDGAPSYEQYF. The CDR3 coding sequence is TGCGCCAGCAGCCAAGATGGGGCCCCTTCCTACGAGCAGTACTTC.

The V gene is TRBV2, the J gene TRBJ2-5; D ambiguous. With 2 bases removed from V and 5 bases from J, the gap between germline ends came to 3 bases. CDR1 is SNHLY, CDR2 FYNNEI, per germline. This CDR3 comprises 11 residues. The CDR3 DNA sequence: TGTGCCAGCAGTGAATCTGAGACCCAGTACTTC. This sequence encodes CASSESETQYF.

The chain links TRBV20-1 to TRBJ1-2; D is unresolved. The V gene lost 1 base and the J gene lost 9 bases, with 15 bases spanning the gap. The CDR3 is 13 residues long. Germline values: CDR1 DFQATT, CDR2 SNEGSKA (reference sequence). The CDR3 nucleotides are TGCAGTGCTAGAGCTACCATAAGGGATAGCTACACCTTC. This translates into CSARATIRDSYTF.

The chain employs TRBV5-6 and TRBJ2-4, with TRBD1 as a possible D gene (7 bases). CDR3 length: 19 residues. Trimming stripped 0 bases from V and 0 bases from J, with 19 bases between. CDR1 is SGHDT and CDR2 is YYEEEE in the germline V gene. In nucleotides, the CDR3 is TGTGCCAGCAGCTTGGGGGCGACAGGGAGGCTATCAGCCAAAAACATTCAGTACTTC. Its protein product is CASSLGATGRLSAKNIQYF.

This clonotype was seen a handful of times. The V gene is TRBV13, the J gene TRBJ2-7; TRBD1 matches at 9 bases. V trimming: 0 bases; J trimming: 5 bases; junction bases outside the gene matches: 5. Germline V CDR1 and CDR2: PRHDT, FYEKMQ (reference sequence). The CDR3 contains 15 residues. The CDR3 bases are TGTGCCAGCAGCTTAGGGGTAGGACAGGGGAACGAGCAGTACTTC. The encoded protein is CASSLGVGQGNEQYF.

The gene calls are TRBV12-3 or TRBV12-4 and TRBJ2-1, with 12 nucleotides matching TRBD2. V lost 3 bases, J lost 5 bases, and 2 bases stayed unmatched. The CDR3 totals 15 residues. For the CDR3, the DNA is TGTGCCAGCAGTTTGAGGACTAGCGGGGACAATGAGCAGTTCTTC. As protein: CASSLRTSGDNEQFF.

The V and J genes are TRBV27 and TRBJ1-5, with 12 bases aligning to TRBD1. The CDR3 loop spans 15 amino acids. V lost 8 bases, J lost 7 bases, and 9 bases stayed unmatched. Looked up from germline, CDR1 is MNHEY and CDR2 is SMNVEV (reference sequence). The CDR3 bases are TGTGCCAGCGGCCCGGGACAGGGGGCAGGGCAGCCCCAGCATTTT. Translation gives CASGPGQGAGQPQHF.

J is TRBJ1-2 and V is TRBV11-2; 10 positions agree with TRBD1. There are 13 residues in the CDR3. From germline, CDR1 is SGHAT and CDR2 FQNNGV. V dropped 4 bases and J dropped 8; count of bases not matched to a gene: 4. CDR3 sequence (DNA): TGTGCCAGCAGCTCCGGGACAGGGGTCGGCTACACCTTC. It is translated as CASSSGTGVGYTF. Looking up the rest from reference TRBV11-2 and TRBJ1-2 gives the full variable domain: EAGVAQSPRYKIIEKRQSVAFWCNPISGHATLYWYQQILGQGPKLLIQFQNNGVVDDSQLPKDRFSAERLKGVDSTLKIQPAKLEDSAVYLCASSSGTGVGYTFGSGTRLTVV.

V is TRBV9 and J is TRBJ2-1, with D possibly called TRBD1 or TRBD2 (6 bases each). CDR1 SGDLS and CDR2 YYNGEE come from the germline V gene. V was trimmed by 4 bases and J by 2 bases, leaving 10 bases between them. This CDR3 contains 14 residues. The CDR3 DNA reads TGTGCCAGCAGCCCCGGGGGCCCCTACAATGAGCAGTTCTTC. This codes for CASSPGGPYNEQFF.

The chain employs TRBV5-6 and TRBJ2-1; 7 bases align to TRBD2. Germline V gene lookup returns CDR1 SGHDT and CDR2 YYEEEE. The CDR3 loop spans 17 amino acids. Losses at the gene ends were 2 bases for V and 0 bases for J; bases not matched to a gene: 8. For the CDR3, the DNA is TGTGCCAGCAGCTTCCGGATCGGGGGGAGCTCCTACAATGAGCAGTTCTTC. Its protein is CASSFRIGGSSYNEQFF.

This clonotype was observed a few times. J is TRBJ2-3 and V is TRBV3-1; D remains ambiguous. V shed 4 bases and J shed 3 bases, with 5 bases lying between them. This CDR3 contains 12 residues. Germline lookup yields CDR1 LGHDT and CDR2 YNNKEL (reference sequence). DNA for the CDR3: TGTGCCAGCAGCCGGGAAACAGATACGCAGTATTTT. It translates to CASSRETDTQYF.

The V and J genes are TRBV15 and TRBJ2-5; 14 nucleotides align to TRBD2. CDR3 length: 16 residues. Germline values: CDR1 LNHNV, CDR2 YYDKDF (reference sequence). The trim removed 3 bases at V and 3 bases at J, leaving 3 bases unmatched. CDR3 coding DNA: TGTGCCACCAGCAGGGGGACTAGCGGGGGAGAAGAGACCCAGTACTTC. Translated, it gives CATSRGTSGGEETQYF. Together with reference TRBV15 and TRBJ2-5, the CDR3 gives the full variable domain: DAMVIQNPRYQVTQFGKPVTLSCSQTLNHNVMYWYQQKSSQAPKLLFHYYDKDFNNEADTPDNFQSRRPNTSFCFLDIRSPGLGDTAMYLCATSRGTSGGEETQYFGPGTRLLVL.

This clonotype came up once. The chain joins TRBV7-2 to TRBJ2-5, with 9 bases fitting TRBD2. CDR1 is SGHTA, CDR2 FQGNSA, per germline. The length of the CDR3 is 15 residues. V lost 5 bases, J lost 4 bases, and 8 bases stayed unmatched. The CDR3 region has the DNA TGTGCCAGCAGCCGAGCGGGGGGCCGGGTAGAGACCCAGTACTTC. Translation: CASSRAGGRVETQYF.

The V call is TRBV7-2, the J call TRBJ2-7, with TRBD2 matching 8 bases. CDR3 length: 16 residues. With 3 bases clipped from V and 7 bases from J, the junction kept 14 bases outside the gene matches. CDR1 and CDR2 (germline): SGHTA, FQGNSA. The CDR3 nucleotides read TGTGCCAGCAGCTTCACGGCGGGGGGATTTGGACGAGAGCAGTACTTC. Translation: CASSFTAGGFGREQYF.

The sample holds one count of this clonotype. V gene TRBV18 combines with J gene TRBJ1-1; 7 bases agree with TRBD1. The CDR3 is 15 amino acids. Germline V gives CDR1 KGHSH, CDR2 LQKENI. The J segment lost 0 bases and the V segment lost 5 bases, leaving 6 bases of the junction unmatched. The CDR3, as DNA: TGTGCCAGCTCAGACAGGGCTCACATGAACACTGAAGCTTTCTTT. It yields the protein CASSDRAHMNTEAFF.

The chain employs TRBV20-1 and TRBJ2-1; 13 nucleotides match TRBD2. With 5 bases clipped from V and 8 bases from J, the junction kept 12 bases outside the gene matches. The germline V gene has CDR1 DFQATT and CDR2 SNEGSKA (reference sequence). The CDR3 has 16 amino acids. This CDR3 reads CSAGGLLAGGQDEQFF. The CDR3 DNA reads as TGCAGTGCTGGGGGGTTACTAGCGGGGGGGCAGGATGAGCAGTTCTTC.

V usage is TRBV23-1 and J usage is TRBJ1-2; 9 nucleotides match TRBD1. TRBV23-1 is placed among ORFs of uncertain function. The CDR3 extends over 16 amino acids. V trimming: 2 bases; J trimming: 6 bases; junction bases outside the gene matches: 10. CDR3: CASSQPGDRDRNGYTF. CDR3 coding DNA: TGCGCCAGCAGTCAACCTGGGGACAGGGACCGTAATGGCTACACCTTC.

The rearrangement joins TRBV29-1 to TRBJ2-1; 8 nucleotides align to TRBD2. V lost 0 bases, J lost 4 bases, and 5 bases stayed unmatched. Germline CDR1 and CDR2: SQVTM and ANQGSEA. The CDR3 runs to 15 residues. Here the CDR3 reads CSVEDHQRGYNEQFF. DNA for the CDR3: TGCAGCGTTGAAGATCACCAGCGGGGGTACAATGAGCAGTTCTTC.